What follows are 20 T cell receptor beta chains derived from one specimen sequenced in a study of post-analysis software for immune sequencing data (dated by TCRdb to between 2015 and 2016). What the research found in general, with its limitations: A few TRBV segments, including TRBV5-6, TRBV5-1 and TRBV20-1, were significantly more frequent in patients than controls.

The receptor library was made with PCR. Instrument on record: Illumina HiSeq 2500. To reduce PCR and sequencing biases, unique molecular identifiers were incorporated into the TCR beta cDNA libraries. TCRdb passed the public sequencing reads through fastp at Q25 and MiXCR, retaining productive beta sequences. For every CDR3 protein sequence, its rows merge into one entry that carries the most common genes and DNA. Recorded for this sample are about 680,000 distinct CDR3 sequences; approximately 59% of them occurred a single time. The top ten hold about 11% of the sample. These receptors have no identified antigens. Specimen: blood. These receptors were obtained from a girl aged 2-10 years with multiple sclerosis.

A few counts support this clonotype. The V gene is TRBV7-9, the J gene TRBJ2-5; D is possibly TRBD2 (5 bases). The CDR3 has 15 residues. Germline V gene lookup returns CDR1 SEHNR and CDR2 FQNEAQ (reference sequence). V lost 5 bases and J 3 bases, leaving 16 bases between the germline ends. CDR3 region: CASSPRDYTEETQYF. The DNA of the CDR3 is TGTGCCAGCAGCCCGAGAGACTACACCGAAGAGACCCAGTACTTC.

The V and J genes are TRBV5-5 and TRBJ2-7; D remains ambiguous. The CDR3 consists of 15 residues. Germline loops: CDR1 SGHKS, CDR2 YYEKEE (reference sequence). The V gene lost 0 bases and the J gene lost 2 bases, with 12 bases spanning the gap. For the CDR3, the DNA is TGTGCCAGCAGCTTGGCGTGGGCAGATACCTACGAGCAGTACTTC. Translation gives CASSLAWADTYEQYF.

This clonotype was seen once. The chain couples TRBV12-3 or TRBV12-4 to TRBJ1-1; D unclear. The CDR3 loop spans 16 amino acids. V was shortened by 5 bases and J by 0 bases, with 16 bases between the two germline ends. Here the CDR3 DNA reads TGTGCCAGCAGTCAACCCTCACGACACCTGAACACTGAAGCTTTCTTT. Translated: CASSQPSRHLNTEAFF.

This chain uses TRBV6-1 with TRBJ1-6, with 7 bases aligning to TRBD1. Trimming took 6 bases from V and 3 from J; bases not matched to a gene: 11. The CDR3 extends over 17 amino acids. Looked up from germline, CDR1 is MNHNS and CDR2 is SASEGT. The CDR3 region is CASRGSRGVIYNSPLHF. In DNA form, the CDR3 reads TGTGCCAGCAGAGGCTCCAGGGGGGTTATCTATAATTCACCCCTCCACTTT.

CDR3 in DNA: TGTGCCAGCAGTTTAATAGGGAGTGGGACCGGGGAGCTGTTTTTT. The encoded protein is CASSLIGSGTGELFF. The V gene is TRBV12-3 or TRBV12-4, the J gene TRBJ2-2, with D tentatively TRBD2 (5 bases). The CDR3 loop spans 15 amino acids. V was trimmed by 2 bases and J by 5 bases, leaving 12 bases between them.

This clonotype was counted only a few times. The chain joins TRBV20-1 to TRBJ1-1, with TRBD1 as a possible D gene (6 bases). The CDR3 is made up of 14 amino acids. The V gene's germline CDR1 is DFQATT and CDR2 SNEGSKA (reference sequence). V was pared by 3 bases and J by 2 bases, with 13 bases between. The CDR3 DNA reads TGCAGTGCTAGGAGGGTAGGGGGAAACACTGAAGCTTTCTTT. Its protein product is CSARRVGGNTEAFF.

The rearrangement links TRBV25-1 to TRBJ2-1; TRBD2 matches at 8 bases. After removal of 3 bases from V and 0 bases from J, the junction contained 4 bases not matched to a gene. The CDR3 sequence is 16 residues long. Germline V gene sequence: CDR1 MGHDK, CDR2 SYGVNS. The CDR3 DNA sequence: TGTGCCAGCAGTGATGCTAGCGGGCGCTCCTACAATGAGCAGTTCTTC. Amino acid sequence: CASSDASGRSYNEQFF.

The chain has TRBV10-2 and TRBJ2-1; D assignment may be TRBD1 or TRBD2 (6 bases each). V lost 3 bases to trimming and J lost 8 bases, with 14 bases between them. CDR3 length equals 14 residues. CDR1 is WSHSY, CDR2 SAAADI, per germline. The CDR3 DNA follows: TGCGCCAGCAGTGATAGAAATAGGGGGGATGAGCAGTTCTTC. Encoded protein: CASSDRNRGDEQFF.

V usage is TRBV24-1 and J usage is TRBJ2-3; D remains unclear. Between the trimmed V and J ends, which lost 1 base and 6 bases, there was a span of 4 bases. This CDR3 contains 12 residues. Germline V gives CDR1 KGHDR, CDR2 SFDVKD. In DNA, the CDR3 is TGTGCCACCAGTGATTTAGAGGATACGCAGTATTTT. Protein sequence: CATSDLEDTQYF.

J is TRBJ2-1 and V is TRBV20-1; D gene ambiguous. Deletions cut 3 bases from V and 8 bases from J, with 20 bases between. Per the germline V gene, CDR1 is DFQATT and CDR2 is SNEGSKA (reference sequence). The CDR3 contains 15 residues. In DNA form, the CDR3 reads TGCAGTGCTAGTAAGGGAATATCATCCCTCCATGAGCAGTTCTTC. Translation gives CSASKGISSLHEQFF.

This rearrangement joins TRBV10-3 to TRBJ2-1; TRBD2 agrees at 11 bases. The CDR3 extends over 15 amino acids. Germline values: CDR1 ENHRY, CDR2 SYGVKD. V lost 10 bases to trimming and J lost 1 base; unmatched junction nucleotides: 6. CDR3: CATNSGRVSYNEQFF. DNA for the CDR3: TGTGCCACCAATAGCGGGAGGGTTTCCTACAATGAGCAGTTCTTC.

V and J are TRBV9 and TRBJ2-3; 9 bases align to TRBD1. The CDR3 loop spans 15 amino acids. Germline V lookup: CDR1 SGDLS, CDR2 YYNGEE. The V gene end was trimmed by 3 bases and the J gene end by 8 bases; junction bases not matched to a gene: 10. The CDR3 protein is CASSATGGKPGTQYF. DNA for the CDR3: TGTGCCAGCAGCGCGACAGGGGGAAAACCAGGTACGCAGTATTTT. The full variable domain, its missing parts supplied by reference TRBV9 and TRBJ2-3, is DSGVTQTPKHLITATGQRVTLRCSPRSGDLSVYWYQQSLDQGLQFLIQYYNGEERAKGNILERFSAQQFPDLHSELNLSSLELGDSALYFCASSATGGKPGTQYFGPGTRLTVL.

In its sample, this clonotype was seen a few times. At one of its ends the junction is not consistent with the germline gene, which may arise from a read error. The genes are TRBV7-9 and TRBJ2-3; D may be TRBD2 (5 bases). CDR1 is SEHNR and CDR2 is FQNEAQ in the germline V gene (reference sequence). The length of the CDR3 is 14 residues. The CDR3 bases are TGTGCCAGCAGCTCCCGGGAATTACCAGATACGCGGTATTTT. Its translation: CASSSRELPDTRYF.

The CDR3 reads CASSPAGARYEGTDTQYF. The CDR3 DNA reads as TGTGCCAGCAGCCCGGCGGGGGCGAGGTACGAGGGCACAGATACGCAGTATTTT. The V call is TRBV5-5, the J call TRBJ2-3; D is perhaps TRBD2 (7 bases). Trimming took 4 bases from V and 1 from J, leaving 22 bases between them. The CDR3 consists of 18 residues. CDR1 is SGHKS, CDR2 YYEKEE, per germline (reference sequence).

V gene TRBV5-6 combines with J gene TRBJ2-3; 10 bases line up with TRBD2. CDR1 is SGHDT and CDR2 is YYEEEE in the germline V gene. V shed 3 bases, J shed 2 bases, and the junction held 3 bases outside the gene matches. The CDR3 is made up of 15 amino acids. The CDR3 loop is CASSWTSGLTDTQYF. CDR3 nucleotide sequence: TGTGCCAGCAGCTGGACTAGCGGCCTCACAGATACGCAGTATTTT.

The rearrangement uses TRBV27 and TRBJ2-3, with D tentatively TRBD1 (6 bases). This CDR3 has 14 residues. The V end was cut by 6 bases, the J end by 1 base, with 11 bases between. From germline, CDR1 is MNHEY and CDR2 SMNVEV (reference sequence). CDR3 in DNA: TGTGCCAGCAGCCACAGGGATGGCACAGATACGCAGTATTTT. Its protein product is CASSHRDGTDTQYF.

This sequence joins TRBV9 and TRBJ1-6; D gene unclear. Trimming left V 6 bases short and J 7 bases short, with 11 bases between. The CDR3 has 13 residues. The germline V gene has CDR1 SGDLS and CDR2 YYNGEE. The CDR3 spells CASNAGDNSPLHF. As DNA, the CDR3 is TGTGCCAGCAATGCGGGAGACAATTCACCCCTCCACTTT.

The chain is built from TRBV2 and TRBJ2-3; D not resolved. CDR3 length: 17 amino acids. From germline, CDR1 is SNHLY and CDR2 FYNNEI. The V end lost 1 base, the J end lost 2 bases, and 16 bases lay between the germline ends. CDR3 sequence: CASSEEVRRSTTDTQYF. The DNA for the CDR3 is TGTGCCAGCAGTGAAGAGGTGAGGCGGAGCACCACAGATACGCAGTATTTT.

This clonotype has just one count. This CDR3 reads CASSPLTSRSSYEQYF. As DNA, the CDR3 is TGTGCCAGCAGCCCATTGACTAGTAGGAGCTCCTACGAGCAGTACTTC. This chain links TRBV7-8 with TRBJ2-7, with D maybe TRBD2 (6 bases). The germline V and J ends were trimmed by 5 bases and 0 bases, with 17 bases remaining between them. CDR1 is SGHVS and CDR2 is FQNEAQ in the germline V gene. This CDR3 comprises 16 residues. Full variable domain (missing parts from reference TRBV7-8 and TRBJ2-7): GAGVSQSPRYKVAKRGQDVALRCDPISGHVSLFWYQQALGQGPEFLTYFQNEAQLDKSGLPSDRFFAERPEGSVSTLKIQRTQQEDSAVYLCASSPLTSRSSYEQYFGPGTRLTVT.

This chain connects TRBV7-9 to TRBJ2-5, with 7 bases matching TRBD2. Looked up from germline, CDR1 is SEHNR and CDR2 is FQNEAQ (reference sequence). V dropped 4 bases and J dropped 5; count of bases not matched to a gene: 7. CDR3 length equals 14 residues. As DNA, the CDR3 is TGTGCCAGCAGCTGGGGACTGGGGGGGGAGACCCAGTACTTC. Protein: CASSWGLGGETQYF.